These T cell receptor beta chains were read from a single sample in a study of lymphopenia after photon versus proton radiotherapy. TCRdb keeps only in-frame clones here, not all; method: immunoSEQ multiplex PCR. In the table there are approximately 23,000 clones, about 89% of which are singletons. This sample comprised peripheral blood, obtained from a patient treated with proton-based radiotherapy. The receptors shown here come from a man aged 80 or over with esophageal cancer. CDR3s include the opening cysteine and the closing phenylalanine or tryptophan. The D gene is left open where the match is weak. Not every row has a clone size; where given, it reads once, few, many or a size class.

J gene	V gene	D gene	clone size	CDR3 DNA	CDR3 protein
TRBJ1-5	TRBV6-4	TRBD1	NA	TGTGCCAGCAGTCCCGGGACAGGGAGCAATCAGCCCCAGCATTTT	CASSPGTGSNQPQHF
TRBJ2-3	TRBV4-3	NA	NA	TGCGCCAGCAGCCAAGATGGGCGTGGAGGAGATACGCAGTATTTT	CASSQDGRGGDTQYF
TRBJ1-1	TRBV7-6	NA	NA	TGTGCCAGCAGCTTAGGCGCGGGGGGACGGAACACTGAAGCTTTCTTT	CASSLGAGGRNTEAFF
TRBJ1-2	TRBV29-1	TRBD1	NA	TGCAGCGGCGGGGACAGGTCTAACTATGGCTACACCTTC	CSGGDRSNYGYTF
TRBJ1-5	TRBV5-6	TRBD1	NA	TGTGCCAGCAGCACCTCCCGGGACAGGGGCCTTTGGGGTCAGCCCCAGCATTTT	CASSTSRDRGLWGQPQHF
TRBJ2-5	TRBV4-1	TRBD2	NA	TGCGCCAGCAGCCAAAGGCCTAGCGGGAGAGGGGGAGCGGAGACCCAGTACTTC	CASSQRPSGRGGAETQYF
TRBJ1-5	TRBV18	NA	once	TGTGCCAGCTCACCATTGGGGGATGGCAATCAGCCCCAGCATTTT	CASSPLGDGNQPQHF
TRBJ2-2	TRBV5-6	TRBD2	NA	TGTGCCAGCAGCTCTCTAGCGGAAGCGAACACCGGGGAGCTGTTTTTT	CASSSLAEANTGELFF
TRBJ1-1	TRBV5-4	TRBD1	once	TGTGCCAGCGCCTGGGACAGGGCCAACACTGAAGCTTTCTTT	CASAWDRANTEAFF
TRBJ1-3	TRBV29-1	NA	NA	TGCAGCATACACTCTGGAAACACCATATATTTT	CSIHSGNTIYF
TRBJ1-3	TRBV18	NA	NA	TGTGCCAGCTCACCACCAGGCCCAATCCGTTCTGGAAACACCATATATTTT	CASSPPGPIRSGNTIYF
TRBJ2-1	TRBV5-1	NA	NA	TGCGCCAGCAGCTTGGAATCGACTTTAGATGAGCAGTTCTTC	CASSLESTLDEQFF
TRBJ2-1	TRBV6-5	TRBD2	once	TGTGCCAGCAGTTACGGTTCGCTAGCGGCGGGCGATGAGCAGTTCTTC	CASSYGSLAAGDEQFF
TRBJ1-2	TRBV11-2	TRBD1	NA	TGTGCCAGCAGCTCTCTCCAGGGGGCTGGTGGCTACACCTTC	CASSSLQGAGGYTF
TRBJ2-7	TRBV4-3	TRBD2	NA	TGCGCCAGCAGCCAAGCCCGTGCGGGAGGTCCCTACGAGCAGTACTTC	CASSQARAGGPYEQYF
TRBJ2-2	TRBV9	TRBD1	NA	TGTGCCAGCAGCGTAAATGTTGGGACAGGGGCTTCCGGGGAGCTGTTTTTT	CASSVNVGTGASGELFF
TRBJ1-2	TRBV7-5	NA	NA	TGTGCCAGAAGCCGTAAGACAGGGGGCGACTATGGCTACACCTTC	CARSRKTGGDYGYTF
TRBJ1-1	TRBV29-1	TRBD1	NA	TGCAGCGGAGGGACAGGGGAGAGAGCTTTCTTT	CSGGTGERAFF
TRBJ1-5	TRBV10-2	NA	NA	TGCGCCAGCAGTGACTCGGTCCCATTCAGGAGCAATCAGCCCCAGCATTTT	CASSDSVPFRSNQPQHF
TRBJ2-7	TRBV15	NA	once	TGTGCCACCAGCAGAGACCCAGGGAACGCCTACGAGCAGTACTTC	CATSRDPGNAYEQYF
TRBJ2-1	TRBV6-6	NA	NA	TGTGCCAGCAGCCTAGAGAGCAATGAGCAGTTCTTC	CASSLESNEQFF
TRBJ2-7	TRBV5-1	TRBD2	few	TGCGCCAGCAGCTTTAGCGGGATGCGGGAGTTATCCTACGAGCAGTACTTC	CASSFSGMRELSYEQYF
TRBJ2-2	TRBV7-6	NA	NA	TGTGCCAGCAGTTCCCGAGGGGCGGTTGGTGGGGGCCTGACCACCGGGGAGCTGTTTTTT	CASSSRGAVGGGLTTGELFF
TRBJ2-2	TRBV5-1	NA	NA	TGCGCCAGCAGCTTGGATCCAGGTTCGAACACCGGGGAGCTGTTTTTT	CASSLDPGSNTGELFF
TRBJ2-7	TRBV5-6	TRBD2	NA	TGTGCCAGCAGCCCACTACTAGCGGGGCGTCCCTACGAGCAGTACTTC	CASSPLLAGRPYEQYF
TRBJ2-7	TRBV9	NA	NA	TGTGCCAGCAGCGTAGCCTCCTCCTACGAGCAGTACTTC	CASSVASSYEQYF
TRBJ2-1	TRBV2	TRBD2	once	TGTGCCAGTGCTAGCGGGGGCTACAATGAGCAGTTCTTC	CASASGGYNEQFF
TRBJ1-4	TRBV19	TRBD1	NA	TGTGCCAGTAGTTTTGGGACAGGTGAAAATGAAAAACTGTTTTTT	CASSFGTGENEKLFF
TRBJ1-1	TRBV7-8	NA	NA	TGTGCCAGCAGCTTAGGCCCGCGGGGGAACACTGAAGCTTTCTTT	CASSLGPRGNTEAFF